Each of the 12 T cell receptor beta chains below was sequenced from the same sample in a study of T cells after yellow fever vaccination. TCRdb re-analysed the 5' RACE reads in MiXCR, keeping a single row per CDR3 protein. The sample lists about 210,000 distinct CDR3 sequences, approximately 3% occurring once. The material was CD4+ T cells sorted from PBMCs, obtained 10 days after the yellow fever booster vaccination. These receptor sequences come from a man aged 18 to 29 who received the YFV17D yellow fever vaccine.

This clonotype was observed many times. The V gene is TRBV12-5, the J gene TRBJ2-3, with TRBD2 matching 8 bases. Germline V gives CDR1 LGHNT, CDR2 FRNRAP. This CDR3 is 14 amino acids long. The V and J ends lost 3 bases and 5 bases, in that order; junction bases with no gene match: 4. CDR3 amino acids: CASGFSGIIDTQYF. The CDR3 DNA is TGTGCTAGTGGTTTTAGCGGGATAATAGATACGCAGTATTTT. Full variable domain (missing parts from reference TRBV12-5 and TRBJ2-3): DARVTQTPRHKVTEMGQEVTMRCQPILGHNTVFWYRQTMMQGLELLAYFRNRAPLDDSGMPKDRFSAEMPDATLATLKIQPSEPRDSAVYFCASGFSGIIDTQYFGPGTRLTVL.

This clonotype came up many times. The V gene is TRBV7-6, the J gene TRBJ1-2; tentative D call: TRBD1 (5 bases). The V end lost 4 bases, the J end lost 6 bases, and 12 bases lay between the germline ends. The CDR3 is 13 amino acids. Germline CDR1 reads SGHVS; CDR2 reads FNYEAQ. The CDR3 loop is CASSSLPGDGYTF. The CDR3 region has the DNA TGTGCCAGCAGCTCCCTCCCGGGGGATGGCTACACCTTC.

The chain's CDR3 is CASDRDTAYNEQFF. The DNA for the CDR3 is TGTGCCAGCGACCGGGACACCGCCTACAATGAGCAGTTCTTC. The chain links TRBV12-3 or TRBV12-4 to TRBJ2-1; perhaps TRBD1 as D (6 bases). This CDR3 contains 14 residues. V lost 8 bases, J lost 2 bases, and 13 bases lay in between.

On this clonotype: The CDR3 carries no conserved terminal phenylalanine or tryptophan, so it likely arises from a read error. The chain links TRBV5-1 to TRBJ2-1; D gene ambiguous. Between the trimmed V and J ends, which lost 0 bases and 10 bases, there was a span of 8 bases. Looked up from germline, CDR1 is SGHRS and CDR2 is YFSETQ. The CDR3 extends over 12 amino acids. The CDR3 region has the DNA TGCGCCAGCAGCTTGGCGGGTCCGGAGCAGTTCATC. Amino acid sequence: CASSLAGPEQFI.

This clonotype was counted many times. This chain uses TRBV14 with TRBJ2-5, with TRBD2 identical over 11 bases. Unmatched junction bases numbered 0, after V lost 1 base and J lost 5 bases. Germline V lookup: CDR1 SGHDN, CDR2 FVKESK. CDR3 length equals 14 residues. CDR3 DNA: TGTGCCAGCAGCCAAGCTAGCGGGGGGGAGACCCAGTACTTC. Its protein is CASSQASGGETQYF.

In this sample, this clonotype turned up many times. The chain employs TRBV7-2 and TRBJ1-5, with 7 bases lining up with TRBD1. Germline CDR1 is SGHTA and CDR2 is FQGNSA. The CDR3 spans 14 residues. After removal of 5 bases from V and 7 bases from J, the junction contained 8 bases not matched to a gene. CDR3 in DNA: TGTGCCAGCAGCGTACGCCAGGGGGTCCAGCCCCAGCATTTT. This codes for CASSVRQGVQPQHF.

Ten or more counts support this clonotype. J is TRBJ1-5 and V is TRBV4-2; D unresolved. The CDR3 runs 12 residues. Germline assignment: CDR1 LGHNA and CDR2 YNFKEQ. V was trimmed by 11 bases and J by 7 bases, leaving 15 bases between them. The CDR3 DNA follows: TGTGCCGTGGCCGGGGTTCGGCAGCCCCAGCATTTT. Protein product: CAVAGVRQPQHF.

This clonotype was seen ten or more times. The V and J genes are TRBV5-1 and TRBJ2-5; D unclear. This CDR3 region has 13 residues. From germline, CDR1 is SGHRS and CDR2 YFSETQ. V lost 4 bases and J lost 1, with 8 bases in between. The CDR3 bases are TGCGCCAGCAGCCACATGGGCCAAGAGACCCAGTACTTC. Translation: CASSHMGQETQYF. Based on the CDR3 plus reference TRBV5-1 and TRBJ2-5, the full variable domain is KAGVTQTPRYLIKTRGQQVTLSCSPISGHRSVSWYQQTPGQGLQFLFEYFSETQRNKGNFPGRFSGRQFSNSRSEMNVSTLELGDSALYLCASSHMGQETQYFGPGTRLLVL.

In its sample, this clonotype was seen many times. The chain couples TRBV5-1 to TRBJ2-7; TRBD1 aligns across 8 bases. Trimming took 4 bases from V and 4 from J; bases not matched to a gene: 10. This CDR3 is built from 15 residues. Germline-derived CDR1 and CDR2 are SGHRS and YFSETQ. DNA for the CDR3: TGCGCCAGCAGCCCTATAGACAGGGGCGGATACGAGCAGTACTTC. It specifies CASSPIDRGGYEQYF.

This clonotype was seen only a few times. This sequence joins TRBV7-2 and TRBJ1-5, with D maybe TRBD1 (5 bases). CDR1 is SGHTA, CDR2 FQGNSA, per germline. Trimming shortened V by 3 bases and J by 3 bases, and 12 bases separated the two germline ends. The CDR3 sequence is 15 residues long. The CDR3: CASSFGTNNNQPQHF. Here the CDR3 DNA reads TGTGCCAGCAGCTTCGGGACTAATAACAATCAGCCCCAGCATTTT. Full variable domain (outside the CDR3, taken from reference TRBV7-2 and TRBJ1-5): GAGVSQSPSNKVTEKGKDVELRCDPISGHTALYWYRQSLGQGLEFLIYFQGNSAPDKSGLPSDRFSAERTGGSVSTLTIQRTQQEDSAVYLCASSFGTNNNQPQHFGDGTRLSIL.

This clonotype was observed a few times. In DNA form, the CDR3 reads TGTGCCAGCAGTTTAGGGCGGGGGGGCTTTGAGCAGTTCTTC. Encoded protein: CASSLGRGGFEQFF. V usage is TRBV12-3 or TRBV12-4 and J usage is TRBJ2-1, with 9 positions matching TRBD2. The length of the CDR3 is 14 residues. The V segment lost 1 base and the J segment 9 bases; nucleotides outside the gene matches: 4.

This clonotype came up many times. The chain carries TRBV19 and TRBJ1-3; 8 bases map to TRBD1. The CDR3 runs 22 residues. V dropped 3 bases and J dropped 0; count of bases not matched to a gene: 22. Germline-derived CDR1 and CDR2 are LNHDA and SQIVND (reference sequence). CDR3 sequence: CASSIMHWGTGDSTASGNTIYF. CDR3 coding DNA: TGTGCCAGTAGTATCATGCATTGGGGGACAGGAGACTCTACGGCCTCTGGAAACACCATATATTTT.